The next 9 T cell receptor beta chains were all read from a single sample in a study of shared clonotypes between healthy human individuals (dated by TCRdb to 2018 to 2021). Libraries were built with the immunoSEQ multiplex PCR assay. TCRdb took over this immuneACCESS table, retaining in-frame rearrangements with V and J assigned. Such tables are incomplete; in checked studies, under half of the missing clones stem from an unresolved V gene, and the remainder is unexplained. This sample lists roughly 2.1 million clones; approximately 94% were detected once. The ten top clones hold 1.5% to 2% of the sample. CD8 naive samples were CD45RO-negative cells positively selected for CCR7, giving a CD45RA+CCR7+ population that excluded TemRA cells. The sequencing input was naive CD8+ T cells from PBMCs. Read against the paper, the sample's cell subset or site label means: CD45RA+CCR7+. The source is a man aged 18 to 29 in good health. Some clones in this sample may be carry-over from other donors' samples.

V gene TRBV6-5 combines with J gene TRBJ1-5; D ambiguous. Germline assignment: CDR1 MNHEY and CDR2 SVGAGI. Trimming took 4 bases from V and 3 from J, leaving 10 bases between them. The CDR3 extends over 14 amino acids. DNA for the CDR3: TGTGCCAGCAGTTTGGGAGGGCTCAATCAGCCCCAGCATTTT. Translating it yields CASSLGGLNQPQHF.

The rearrangement links TRBV28 to TRBJ2-3, with 12 bases identical to TRBD2. The CDR3 covers 19 residues. Germline CDR1 and CDR2: MDHEN and SYDVKM. V shed 6 bases, J shed 0 bases, and the junction held 13 bases outside the gene matches. The CDR3 DNA sequence: TGTGCCAGCAGCTCCCCCATTTGGACTAGCGGGGCCAGCACAGATACGCAGTATTTT. Encoded protein: CASSSPIWTSGASTDTQYF.

The chain has TRBV5-1 and TRBJ2-2, with 13 bases fitting TRBD2. The CDR3 extends over 18 amino acids. CDR1 is SGHRS and CDR2 is YFSETQ in the germline V gene. J gave up 7 bases and V 3 bases, and 12 bases lay outside the gene matches. The CDR3, as DNA: TGCGCCAGCAGCTCGAAACAGATACTAGCGGGAGGGATCGGGGAGCTGTTTTTT. Protein product: CASSSKQILAGGIGELFF.

DNA of the CDR3: TGTGCCAGCAGTTTATACAGGGTCGAGGAGCAGTTCTTC. This encodes CASSLYRVEEQFF. This chain connects TRBV27 to TRBJ2-1, with D possibly matching TRBD1 (6 bases). V dropped 1 base and J dropped 10 bases, with 11 bases sitting between them. Germline V gene lookup returns CDR1 MNHEY and CDR2 SMNVEV (reference sequence). This CDR3 spans 13 amino acids.

The chain couples TRBV27 to TRBJ2-7; TRBD2 agrees at 11 bases. V shed 3 bases and J 8 bases; nucleotides not matched to a gene: 12. Per germline, CDR1 MNHEY and CDR2 SMNVEV (reference sequence). The CDR3 is 16 amino acids. Here the CDR3 reads CASSLGLAALGGQQYF. CDR3 DNA sequence: TGTGCCAGCAGTTTGGGACTAGCGGCCCTCGGGGGCCAGCAGTACTTC.

This clone has a single count. Written as DNA, the CDR3 is TGTGCCAGCAGCCGGGGGCAGGGTTTACCAGAGACCCAGTACTTC. Translated, it gives CASSRGQGLPETQYF. The chain joins TRBV7-9 to TRBJ2-5, with D perhaps being TRBD1 or TRBD2 (6 bases each). Per the germline V gene, CDR1 is SEHNR and CDR2 is FQNEAQ (reference sequence). The CDR3 has 15 amino acids. With 5 bases removed from V and 4 bases from J, the gap between germline ends came to 17 bases.

The chain carries TRBV7-2 and TRBJ2-7, with 10 positions matching TRBD2. This CDR3 has 15 amino acids. V trimming: 5 bases; J trimming: 3 bases; junction bases outside the gene matches: 7. Germline V gene sequence: CDR1 SGHTA, CDR2 FQGNSA. The CDR3 sequence: CASSLRTSGGYEQYF. The CDR3 DNA follows: TGTGCCAGCAGCCTACGGACTAGCGGAGGCTACGAGCAGTACTTC.

The gene calls are TRBV15 and TRBJ2-7; a weak D match, TRBD1 (5 bases). There are 13 residues in the CDR3. CDR1 and CDR2 (germline): LNHNV, YYDKDF (reference sequence). V was shortened by 8 bases and J by 6 bases, with 17 bases between the two germline ends. The CDR3 loop is CATSFAGLGEQYF. As DNA, the CDR3 is TGTGCCACCTCTTTCGCAGGGCTTGGCGAGCAGTACTTC.

This sequence joins TRBV6-1 and TRBJ2-3; D possibly corresponds to TRBD2 (6 bases). V was pared by 4 bases and J by 1 base, with 15 bases between. The CDR3 extends over 16 amino acids. Germline V gene lookup returns CDR1 MNHNS and CDR2 SASEGT. The CDR3 DNA follows: TGTGCCAGCAGTGTAAAAAGGGACTCCCGCACAGATACGCAGTATTTT. Translated: CASSVKRDSRTDTQYF.